This record looks at one T cell receptor (beta chain) sequence and its context. Its antigen is not identified. With 0 bases removed from V and 2 bases from J, the gap between germline ends came to 10 bases. The CDR3 has 15 residues. CDR1 GTSNPN and CDR2 SVGIG come from the germline V gene (reference sequence). These data belong to a study of T-cell reconstitution after alpha-beta-depleted transplantation in children. Study-wide findings and caveats: Several hundred expanded graft clones reportedly were the source of alpha-beta T cells about two months after transplant. Elevated TCRbeta diversity at day 60 was traced, in some patients, to surviving recipient T cells and thymic progenitors. The authors attributed T-cell counts and diversity one year after transplant mostly to newly produced T cells.

TCRbeta library preparation incorporated unique molecular identifiers. MiXCR, applied by TCRdb to the PCR reads, yields one record per CDR3 protein. The data show some 50,000 distinct CDR3 sequences, about 9% seen once. Sequencing used PBMCs, mostly from graft donor cells, obtained 60 days after TCRalphabeta/CD19-depleted stem cell transplant. The chain couples TRBV30 to TRBJ1-4; D gene unclear. This clonotype was sampled from a male patient aged 2 to 9 who had a stem cell transplant for chronic granulomatous disease, so the T cells may come from the graft donor. The CDR3 reads CAWSVRRGTNEKLFF. CDR3 bases: TGTGCCTGGAGTGTACGGAGAGGGACTAATGAAAAACTGTTTTTT.